This T cell receptor beta chain stems from a study of blood T cell repertoires in COVID-19. Whole-study context: COVID-19 samples from acute and convalescent phases originated in the United States, Italy and Spain. PBMCs, B-cell-depleted T cells, or T cells provided the cDNA or gDNA that made up the material.

This CDR3 region has 16 residues. Looked up from germline, CDR1 is GTSNPN and CDR2 is SVGIG (reference sequence). V lost 1 base to trimming and J lost 10 bases; unmatched junction nucleotides: 14. Sequencing used immunoSEQ multiplex PCR; TCRdb keeps in-frame clones, though not all of them. The table has 250,000 or so clones, approximately 85% seen once. The chain joins TRBV30 to TRBJ2-1; 9 nucleotides agree with TRBD2. Specimen: PBMCs or T cells enriched from blood (not recorded which). The TCR sequence derives from a woman aged 50 to 60 who had recovered from COVID-19. The CDR3 loop is CAWSEIAGVERFEQFF. In DNA form, the CDR3 reads TGTGCCTGGAGTGAGATAGCGGGAGTAGAGCGGTTCGAGCAGTTCTTC.